The TCR beta chain under discussion was sequenced for a study of cytomegalovirus exposure and HLA in healthy donors. Healthy donors of bone marrow made up the group. Germline V gene sequence: CDR1 SNHLY, CDR2 FYNNEI. The CDR3 totals 15 residues. With 7 bases clipped from V and 0 bases from J, the junction kept 9 bases outside the gene matches. It was with 60 Vbeta and 13 Jbeta primers that the PCR ran. The method was immunoSEQ multiplex PCR; TCRdb's version includes in-frame clones alone and lacks a portion of them. The sample lists under 200,000 clones; less than 90% were seen once. Points from the study as a whole: Sequencing depth roughly uniform across donors was assumed in presence/absence analyses. The authors considered a cluster of highly shared sequence variants likely to be a sequencing artifact. In vitro assays verified that a few CMV-associated chains recognized CMV antigens specifically.

This clone was observed once. Antigen specificity is unknown. The material sequenced was PBMCs. The J gene is TRBJ2-7, the V gene TRBV2, with 7 bases aligning to TRBD2. The clonotype originates from a boy aged 10-17 years in good health and CMV-seronegative. CDR3 amino acids: CASNRGGDYSYEQYF. Written as DNA, the CDR3 is TGTGCCAGCAACCGGGGAGGGGATTACTCCTACGAGCAGTACTTC.